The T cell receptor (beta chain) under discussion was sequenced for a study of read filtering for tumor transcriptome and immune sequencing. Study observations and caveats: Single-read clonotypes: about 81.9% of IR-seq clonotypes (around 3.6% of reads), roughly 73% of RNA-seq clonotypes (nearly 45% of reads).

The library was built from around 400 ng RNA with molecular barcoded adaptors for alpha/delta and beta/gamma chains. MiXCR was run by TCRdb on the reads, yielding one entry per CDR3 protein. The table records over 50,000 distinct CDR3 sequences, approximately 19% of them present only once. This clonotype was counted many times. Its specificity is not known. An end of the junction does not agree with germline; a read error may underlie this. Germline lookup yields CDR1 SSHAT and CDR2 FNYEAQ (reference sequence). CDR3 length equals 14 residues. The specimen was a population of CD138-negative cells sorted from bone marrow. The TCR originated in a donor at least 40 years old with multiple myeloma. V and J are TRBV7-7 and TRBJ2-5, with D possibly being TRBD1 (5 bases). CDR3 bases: TGTGCTAGCAGCTTAGGGGCAGCCCAAGAGACCCAGTACTTC. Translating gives CASSLGAAQETQYF.